The 8 T cell receptor beta chains below come from one sample, sequenced in a study of early T cells in non-severe SARS-CoV-2 infection. TCRdb independently ran MiXCR on the 5' RACE reads; one entry per CDR3 protein. The repertoire holds more than 65,000 distinct CDR3 sequences, with roughly 15% as singletons. Sequenced input: whole blood. The receptors were gathered from an adult who was a healthcare worker with PCR-confirmed SARS-CoV-2 infection or an uninfected control (not recorded which).

The chain is built from TRBV4-1 and TRBJ1-3; D is uncertain. The CDR3 contains 16 residues. Trimming took 0 bases from V and 2 from J, leaving 11 bases between them. The germline V gene has CDR1 MGHRA and CDR2 YSYEKL. In nucleotides, the CDR3 is TGCGCCAGCAGCCAAGAGCCGGTTCCCCCTGGAAACACCATATATTTT. Its protein is CASSQEPVPPGNTIYF.

This clonotype was counted many times. V usage is TRBV20-1 and J usage is TRBJ2-1, with 11 bases fitting TRBD2. The CDR3 runs 16 residues. Trimming cost V 0 bases and J 3 bases; bases outside gene matches: 4. The germline CDR1 and CDR2 sequences are DFQATT and SNEGSKA (reference sequence). The CDR3 loop is CSARDRLAGSYNEQFF. The DNA of the CDR3 is TGCAGTGCTAGAGATAGACTAGCGGGAAGCTACAATGAGCAGTTCTTC.

There are many counts of this clonotype. The chain is built from TRBV20-1 and TRBJ1-4, with unresolved D. Germline V gene lookup returns CDR1 DFQATT and CDR2 SNEGSKA (reference sequence). Trimming pared 3 bases from V and 2 bases from J, leaving 7 bases between. The CDR3 runs 13 residues. This CDR3 is CSARVSTNEKLFF. The CDR3 DNA reads as TGCAGTGCTAGGGTCTCCACTAATGAAAAACTGTTTTTT.

This clonotype was seen a few times. The chain employs TRBV30 and TRBJ2-2; D call uncertain. V shed 3 bases and J shed 2 bases, with 10 bases lying between them. The CDR3 loop spans 14 amino acids. Germline V gene data show CDR1 as GTSNPN and CDR2 as SVGIG (reference sequence). DNA of the CDR3: TGTGCCTGGAGCTTACGGGCCAACACCGGGGAGCTGTTTTTT. Amino acid sequence: CAWSLRANTGELFF.

In its sample, this clonotype was seen a few times. J is TRBJ2-3 and V is TRBV10-3; 8 bases are shared with TRBD2. Germline V gene lookup returns CDR1 ENHRY and CDR2 SYGVKD. CDR3 length: 17 amino acids. The V segment lost 2 bases and the J segment 1 base; nucleotides outside the gene matches: 8. The CDR3: CAISEGAEAGGTDTQYF. The CDR3 DNA reads as TGTGCCATCAGTGAGGGGGCTGAAGCGGGGGGCACAGATACGCAGTATTTT.

The chain links TRBV29-1 to TRBJ1-1, with 8 bases that match TRBD1. Germline V lookup: CDR1 SQVTM, CDR2 ANQGSEA. This CDR3 has 13 residues. The V segment lost 6 bases and the J segment 0 bases; nucleotides outside the gene matches: 3. CDR3 loop: CSVKTGVNTEAFF. The CDR3 region has the DNA TGCAGCGTAAAGACAGGGGTGAACACTGAAGCTTTCTTT.

The chain has TRBV6-2 or TRBV6-3 and TRBJ2-4, with 9 bases aligning to TRBD1. The ends lost 6 bases at V and 5 bases at J; junction bases unmatched: 8. The CDR3 is 15 residues long. Germline V gives CDR1 MNHEY, CDR2 SVGEGT. DNA for the CDR3: TGTGCCAGCAGCCCATACAGGGGGCGCGAAAACATTCAGTACTTC. It encodes CASSPYRGRENIQYF.

This clonotype was picked up many times. The gene calls are TRBV12-3 or TRBV12-4 and TRBJ1-5; the D is unclear. V lost 0 bases and J lost 5, with 5 bases in between. The CDR3 sequence is 13 residues long. CDR3 nucleotide sequence: TGTGCCAGCAGTTTAGCCCAAGATCAGCCCCAGCATTTT. As protein: CASSLAQDQPQHF.